This passage covers 13 T cell receptor beta chains from one sample sequenced in a study of OX40 agonist ivuxolimab in advanced cancers. Clones were sequenced by immunoSEQ multiplex PCR, and TCRdb holds only the in-frame ones, with some missing. The sample includes 77,000 or so clones, roughly 91% of them seen just once. The sample here was CD4+ or CD8+ T cells sorted from blood, taken in a trial of the OX40 agonist ivuxolimab. The receptors come from an adult with an advanced solid tumor such as melanoma, head and neck, liver or kidney cancer.

The V call is TRBV6-5, the J call TRBJ1-1; 8 bases line up with TRBD1. The J segment lost 4 bases and the V segment lost 2 bases, leaving 6 bases of the junction unmatched. CDR3 length: 15 amino acids. From germline, CDR1 is MNHEY and CDR2 SVGAGI. As DNA, the CDR3 is TGTGCCAGCAGTTACAGGACAGGGCTGGGCACTGAAGCTTTCTTT. It is translated as CASSYRTGLGTEAFF.

The V gene is TRBV28, the J gene TRBJ1-2; 7 nucleotides align to TRBD1. Germline CDR1 is MDHEN and CDR2 is SYDVKM. The CDR3 has 15 residues. J was trimmed by 2 bases and V by 5 bases; bases with no gene match: 8. The CDR3, as DNA: TGTGCCAGCAGTCCCGCCAGGGGGGGGAACTATGGCTACACCTTC. Protein: CASSPARGGNYGYTF.

The chain couples TRBV6-6 to TRBJ2-3, with D possibly matching TRBD2 (5 bases). Germline-derived CDR1 and CDR2 are MNHNY and SVGAGI (reference sequence). The CDR3 totals 14 residues. The V end lost 6 bases, the J end lost 2 bases, and 12 bases lay between the germline ends. In DNA, the CDR3 is TGTGCCAGCAGCCCCCAACTAGTCACAGATACGCAGTATTTT. Protein: CASSPQLVTDTQYF.

This chain links TRBV28 with TRBJ2-5; D gene ambiguous. Trimming left V 3 bases short and J 2 bases short, with 10 bases between. Germline CDR1 MDHEN, CDR2 SYDVKM. This CDR3 spans 14 amino acids. For the CDR3, the DNA is TGTGCCAGCAGTTTTAGGCTCATACAAGAGACCCAGTACTTC. It codes for CASSFRLIQETQYF.

The rearrangement uses TRBV7-8 and TRBJ2-3; 7 bases are shared with TRBD2. Trimming removed 5 bases from V and 0 bases from J; junction bases left unmatched: 14. Germline V gives CDR1 SGHVS, CDR2 FQNEAQ. CDR3 length: 18 residues. The CDR3 DNA reads TGTGCCAGCAGCCCCGGTCGGTTGTCTAGCGGCAGCACAGATACGCAGTATTTT. Translation: CASSPGRLSSGSTDTQYF. The entire variable domain, with the rest obtained from reference TRBV7-8 and TRBJ2-3, is as follows: GAGVSQSPRYKVAKRGQDVALRCDPISGHVSLFWYQQALGQGPEFLTYFQNEAQLDKSGLPSDRFFAERPEGSVSTLKIQRTQQEDSAVYLCASSPGRLSSGSTDTQYFGPGTRLTVL.

The chain employs TRBV28 and TRBJ1-2; 9 nucleotides match TRBD1. The V gene end was trimmed by 6 bases and the J gene end by 8 bases; junction bases not matched to a gene: 16. The CDR3 covers 16 residues. Germline loops: CDR1 MDHEN, CDR2 SYDVKM. CDR3 sequence (DNA): TGTGCCAGCAGACCACAGGGGGCCCAACCCCCTAGAGGCTACACCTTC. The encoded protein is CASRPQGAQPPRGYTF.

The CDR3: CASITRPYEQYF. CDR3 bases: TGTGCCAGCATAACTAGGCCCTACGAGCAGTACTTC. The J gene is TRBJ2-7, the V gene TRBV6-1; possibly TRBD2 for D (5 bases). The V end lost 7 bases, the J end lost 2 bases, and 9 bases lay between the germline ends. Germline-derived CDR1 and CDR2 are MNHNS and SASEGT. The CDR3 extends over 12 amino acids.

The chain couples TRBV7-9 to TRBJ2-1; the match to TRBD2 covers 12 bases. Germline CDR1 and CDR2: SEHNR and FQNEAQ (reference sequence). The CDR3 spans 15 residues. The J segment lost 9 bases and the V segment lost 5 bases, leaving 8 bases of the junction unmatched. The CDR3 is CASSPLAGGSIEQFF. The CDR3 DNA is TGTGCCAGCAGCCCCCTAGCGGGGGGGAGTATTGAGCAGTTCTTC. Full variable domain (remainder filled in from reference TRBV7-9 and TRBJ2-1): DTGVSQNPRHKITKRGQNVTFRCDPISEHNRLYWYRQTLGQGPEFLTYFQNEAQLEKSRLLSDRFSAERPKGSFSTLEIQRTEQGDSAMYLCASSPLAGGSIEQFFGPGTRLTVL.

The J gene is TRBJ1-5, the V gene TRBV5-5; D ambiguous. Per germline, CDR1 SGHKS and CDR2 YYEKEE (reference sequence). The ends were cut back, 0 bases at V and 0 bases at J, with 4 bases in the middle. The CDR3 sequence is 14 residues long. DNA of the CDR3: TGTGCCAGCAGCTTGGGTAATAGCAATCAGCCCCAGCATTTT. Amino acid sequence: CASSLGNSNQPQHF.

This rearrangement joins TRBV6-1 to TRBJ2-3; 11 nucleotides match TRBD1. The CDR3 length is 15 residues. V gave up 4 bases and J gave up 2 bases; unmatched junction bases: 2. Germline-derived CDR1 and CDR2 are MNHNS and SASEGT. The CDR3 is CASSGTGGLTDTQYF. CDR3 bases: TGTGCCAGCAGTGGGACAGGGGGCCTCACAGATACGCAGTATTTT.

In the case of this clone: Other DNA variants within this sample encode the same CDR3. This rearrangement joins TRBV6-5 to TRBJ1-1; 7 positions agree with TRBD1. The junction had 2 bases not matched to a gene; V was cut back by 4 bases and J by 0 bases. This CDR3 comprises 14 residues. CDR1 is MNHEY and CDR2 is SVGAGI in the germline V gene. CDR3: CASSLGTVNTEAFF. The CDR3 nucleotides read TGTGCCAGCAGTTTGGGGACAGTGAACACTGAAGCTTTCTTT.

The V gene is TRBV2, the J gene TRBJ1-2, with D possibly matching TRBD1 (6 bases). Trimming pared 2 bases from V and 6 bases from J, leaving 19 bases between. The CDR3 extends over 16 amino acids. Germline CDR1 and CDR2: SNHLY and FYNNEI. DNA of the CDR3: TGTGCCAGCAGTGAATTCGCCGGGACACAATTTGATGGCTACACCTTC. Protein sequence: CASSEFAGTQFDGYTF. Together with reference TRBV2 and TRBJ1-2, the CDR3 gives the full variable domain: EPEVTQTPSHQVTQMGQEVILRCVPISNHLYFYWYRQILGQKVEFLVSFYNNEISEKSEIFDDQFSVERPDGSNFTLKIRSTKLEDSAMYFCASSEFAGTQFDGYTFGSGTRLTVV.

The rearrangement links TRBV28 to TRBJ1-2; D unresolved. Trimming stripped 5 bases from V and 14 bases from J, with 21 bases between. Germline lookup yields CDR1 MDHEN and CDR2 SYDVKM. The CDR3 length is 13 residues. The CDR3 DNA reads TGTGCCAGCAGTCCCCCGTCGCGGCCGTCGTGGACCTTC. It yields the protein CASSPPSRPSWTF.